One and the same sample provided the 20 T cell receptor beta chains below, sequenced in a study of T cells in Graves' hyperthyroidism and ophthalmopathy. TCR beta CDR3 region amplification was performed from RNA transcripts. The HTBI primer set was used in a first-round RT-PCR of the TCR CDR3. TCRdb redid the calling of the multiplex PCR reads with MiXCR, one entry per CDR3 protein. The repertoire holds hundreds of thousands of distinct CDR3 sequences, with roughly 40% as singletons. Source material: blood. The source is a man between 18 and 35 years old with Graves' hyperthyroidism.

This clonotype was found many times. The V gene is TRBV29-1, the J gene TRBJ1-1; no clear D gene. Trimming stripped 5 bases from V and 1 base from J, with 8 bases between. The V gene's germline CDR1 is SQVTM and CDR2 ANQGSEA. The CDR3 sequence is 12 residues long. The CDR3 DNA reads TGCAGCGTTCGCCGGCAGAACACTGAAGCTTTCTTT. This gives the protein CSVRRQNTEAFF.

With respect to this clonotype: Being one base from a much bigger clone, this may be a read error. This chain links TRBV5-1 with TRBJ1-1, with D possibly TRBD1 on 5 matching bases. The V end was cut by 5 bases, the J end by 5 bases, with 16 bases between. From germline, CDR1 is SGHRS and CDR2 YFSETQ. The CDR3 spans 14 residues. The CDR3: CASRDQGGKTEAFF. CDR3 DNA sequence: TGCGCCAGCAGGGATCAGGGAGGGAAGACTGAAGCTTTCTTT. Looking up the rest from reference TRBV5-1 and TRBJ1-1 gives the full variable domain: KAGVTQTPRYLIKTRGQQVTLSCSPISGHRSVSWYQQTPGQGLQFLFEYFSETQRNKGNFPGRFSGRQFSNSRSEMNVSTLELGDSALYLCASRDQGGKTEAFFGQGTRLTVV.

Many counts were recorded for this clonotype. The J gene is TRBJ1-1, the V gene TRBV7-9; tentatively, D is TRBD1 (6 bases). CDR3 length equals 13 residues. The V gene lost 6 bases and the J gene lost 4 bases, with 12 bases spanning the gap. The germline V gene encodes CDR1 SEHNR and CDR2 FQNEAQ (reference sequence). Here the CDR3 DNA reads TGTGCCAGCAGTCGGGGGCGGGGCACTGAAGCTTTCTTT. Protein product: CASSRGRGTEAFF.

This clonotype was counted between two and nine times. The chain carries TRBV13 and TRBJ1-1; unclear D gene. The germline gives CDR1 PRHDT, CDR2 FYEKMQ (reference sequence). The CDR3 has 14 residues. V lost 5 bases and J lost 0, with 10 bases in between. CDR3 sequence (DNA): TGTGCCAGCAGCGAATCCCCGATGAACACTGAAGCTTTCTTT. Residues: CASSESPMNTEAFF.

The chain uses TRBV7-6 and TRBJ1-4, with D unresolved. The V gene's germline CDR1 is SGHVS and CDR2 FNYEAQ. V dropped 4 bases and J dropped 7 bases, with 10 bases sitting between them. The CDR3 is 13 amino acids. CDR3: CASSSEDGEKLFF. The CDR3 DNA sequence: TGTGCCAGCAGCTCGGAAGACGGTGAAAAACTGTTTTTT. Variable domain in full (rest from reference TRBV7-6 and TRBJ1-4): GAGVSQSPRYKVTKRGQDVALRCDPISGHVSLYWYRQALGQGPEFLTYFNYEAQQDKSGLPNDRFSAERPEGSISTLTIQRTEQRDSAMYRCASSSEDGEKLFFGSGTQLSVL.

This clonotype showed up just a few times. The chain joins TRBV6-1 to TRBJ1-5, with unresolved D. V shed 0 bases and J shed 3 bases, with 9 bases lying between them. The germline CDR1 and CDR2 sequences are MNHNS and SASEGT. This CDR3 spans 15 amino acids. The CDR3 region is CASSEADDHNQPQHF. The CDR3 DNA reads as TGTGCCAGCAGTGAAGCGGACGACCACAATCAGCCCCAGCATTTT.

The CDR3 is CSVEWGDYEQYF. The CDR3 coding sequence is TGCAGCGTTGAATGGGGAGACTACGAGCAGTACTTC. This chain uses TRBV29-1 with TRBJ2-7; D is perhaps TRBD2 (5 bases). CDR3 length: 12 residues. Germline values: CDR1 SQVTM, CDR2 ANQGSEA. Trimming removed 2 bases from V and 3 bases from J, with 8 bases in between.

This clonotype was observed many times. This chain's CDR3 is CSVLGGAGTGELFF. CDR3 nucleotide sequence: TGCAGCGTTCTAGGCGGGGCAGGCACCGGGGAGCTGTTTTTT. The chain employs TRBV29-1 and TRBJ2-2; possible D gene TRBD2, 6 bases. CDR3 length: 14 residues. CDR1 and CDR2 (germline): SQVTM, ANQGSEA. Between the trimmed V and J ends, which lost 5 bases and 4 bases, there was a span of 14 bases.

This clonotype was observed many times. The chain links TRBV7-2 to TRBJ1-6; 7 bases fit TRBD1. The CDR3 covers 15 residues. The germline CDR1 and CDR2 sequences are SGHTA and FQGNSA. Germline trimming cut 3 bases from V and 9 bases from J; bases unmatched to any gene: 8. The chain's CDR3 is CASSFTTGKGSPLHF. The CDR3 DNA follows: TGTGCCAGCAGCTTTACGACAGGGAAAGGTTCACCCCTCCACTTT.

The rearrangement links TRBV10-3 to TRBJ2-3; no firm D call. The CDR3 extends over 13 amino acids. Germline V gene sequence: CDR1 ENHRY, CDR2 SYGVKD. The ends were cut back, 5 bases at V and 3 bases at J, with 9 bases in the middle. The chain's CDR3 is CAISLYTTDTQYF. As DNA, the CDR3 is TGTGCCATCAGTCTATACACGACAGATACGCAGTATTTT.

This clonotype turned up a few times. V gene TRBV20-1 combines with J gene TRBJ1-1; possible D gene TRBD1, 5 bases. This CDR3 region has 13 residues. Germline V lookup: CDR1 DFQATT, CDR2 SNEGSKA (reference sequence). The CDR3 region has the DNA TGCAGCCTGGATTCACAGGAGAACACTGAAGCTTTCTTT. Translation: CSLDSQENTEAFF.

This clonotype came up many times. The chain uses TRBV12-3 or TRBV12-4 and TRBJ1-1, with D perhaps TRBD1 (5 bases). Trimming cost V 7 bases and J 0 bases, with 12 bases left between them. The CDR3 totals 14 residues. CDR3 amino acids: CASIRQLMNTEAFF. The CDR3 bases are TGTGCCAGCATCCGACAGCTCATGAACACTGAAGCTTTCTTT.

This clonotype was counted between two and nine times. V is TRBV24-1 and J is TRBJ1-2; 7 nucleotides agree with TRBD1. Germline V lookup: CDR1 KGHDR, CDR2 SFDVKD. Unmatched junction bases numbered 2, after V lost 4 bases and J lost 4 bases. CDR3 length: 13 amino acids. The CDR3 is CATSEPGGYGYTF. For the CDR3, the DNA is TGTGCCACCAGTGAGCCAGGGGGCTATGGCTACACCTTC.

In this sample, this clonotype turned up a few times. The chain recombines TRBV6-5 with TRBJ1-1; D is undetermined. The CDR3 loop spans 16 amino acids. V lost 2 bases to trimming and J lost 4 bases, with 17 bases between them. The germline CDR1 and CDR2 sequences are MNHEY and SVGAGI. The CDR3 reads CASSYGFGVGTTEAFF. CDR3 nucleotide sequence: TGTGCCAGCAGTTACGGATTCGGAGTGGGAACCACTGAAGCTTTCTTT.

This clonotype has only a few counts. This chain joins TRBV20-1 and TRBJ1-6; 8 nucleotides agree with TRBD1. The CDR3 runs 14 residues. Germline CDR1 DFQATT, CDR2 SNEGSKA (reference sequence). J lost 9 bases, V lost 2 bases, and 6 bases had no gene match. The CDR3, as DNA: TGCAGTGCTAGACCCAGGGGGCCTGTTTCACCCCTCCACTTT. The encoded protein is CSARPRGPVSPLHF.

The rearrangement joins TRBV6-5 to TRBJ2-7; D is unclear. Germline CDR1 is MNHEY and CDR2 is SVGAGI. There are 10 residues in the CDR3. The V gene lost 7 bases and the J gene lost 7 bases, with 8 bases spanning the gap. The CDR3 spells CASKGREQYF. As DNA, the CDR3 is TGTGCCAGCAAGGGCCGGGAGCAGTACTTC.

V is TRBV7-3 and J is TRBJ2-2; either TRBD1 or TRBD2 may fit D (6 bases each). Germline V gives CDR1 SGHTA, CDR2 FQGTGA. There are 16 residues in the CDR3. Trimming took 10 bases from V and 7 from J, leaving 25 bases between them. The CDR3 sequence: CATYPGALGPVGELFF. In DNA, the CDR3 is TGTGCCACCTACCCGGGGGCGCTTGGTCCGGTCGGGGAGCTGTTTTTT.

The rearrangement links TRBV7-6 to TRBJ1-4; unclear D gene. Trimming shortened V by 9 bases and J by 15 bases, and 17 bases separated the two germline ends. Germline V gene sequence: CDR1 SGHVS, CDR2 FNYEAQ. CDR3 length equals 11 residues. In DNA form, the CDR3 reads TGTGCCAGTCAGACGGAAGTCGGAATGTTTTTT. Amino acids: CASQTEVGMFF.

This clonotype was picked up a small number of times. The rearrangement uses TRBV20-1 and TRBJ1-3; D might be TRBD1 (5 bases). This CDR3 comprises 15 residues. The ends were cut back, 3 bases at V and 2 bases at J, with 14 bases in the middle. Germline V gives CDR1 DFQATT, CDR2 SNEGSKA (reference sequence). This CDR3 reads CSASAGAITGNTIYF. Here the CDR3 DNA reads TGCAGTGCTAGCGCTGGGGCAATTACTGGAAACACCATATATTTT.

This sequence joins TRBV7-2 and TRBJ2-7, with D tentatively TRBD1 or TRBD2 (6 bases each). V was shortened by 3 bases and J by 7 bases, with 13 bases between the two germline ends. Looked up from germline, CDR1 is SGHTA and CDR2 is FQGNSA. This CDR3 is built from 13 residues. This CDR3 is CASSLGGALEQYF. CDR3 nucleotide sequence: TGTGCCAGCAGCTTGGGGGGCGCGTTGGAGCAGTACTTC.